Listed here are 15 T cell receptor beta chains from one sample, sequenced in a study of cytomegalovirus exposure and HLA in healthy donors (TCRdb year 2017). Library generation was performed with the immunoSEQ multiplex PCR assay. For the multiplex PCR, a mixture combining 60 forward primers for TCR Vbeta segments and 13 reverse primers for TCR Jbeta segments was used. TCRdb provides this immuneACCESS table in a form limited to in-frame rearrangements. Some clones are lacking; in checked studies, under half of them reflect an unresolved V gene, and why the rest are absent is not known. This sample lists 85,000 to 120,000 clones; 60% to 80% were detected once. The ten largest clones add up to approximately 2.4% of the sample. The specimen sequenced was PBMCs. These receptors all come from a man aged 40-49 years in good health and CMV-seronegative.

This clone was detected once. The chain employs TRBV5-6 and TRBJ2-3; tentatively, D is TRBD1 (6 bases). V was clipped by 0 bases and J by 3 bases, with 14 bases between them. Germline values: CDR1 SGHDT, CDR2 YYEEEE. This CDR3 comprises 16 residues. CDR3 bases: TGTGCCAGCAGCTTGGTCTCAGGGGTGTGGACAGATACGCAGTATTTT. This gives the protein CASSLVSGVWTDTQYF.

The V call is TRBV5-8, the J call TRBJ2-5; 11 nucleotides line up with TRBD2. Germline V CDR1 and CDR2: SGHTS, YDEGEE. The junction had 7 bases not matched to a gene; V was cut back by 4 bases and J by 5 bases. The length of the CDR3 is 15 residues. CDR3 DNA: TGTGCCAGCAGCCAAGGACTAGCGGGCTCGGAGACCCAGTACTTC. Translated: CASSQGLAGSETQYF.

Here the CDR3 reads CASSLGGFSTNEKLFF. The CDR3 DNA sequence: TGCGCCAGCAGCTTGGGAGGGTTCTCAACTAATGAAAAACTGTTTTTT. The chain recombines TRBV5-1 with TRBJ1-4; D gene uncertain. Germline CDR1 and CDR2: SGHRS and YFSETQ. The V end lost 0 bases, the J end lost 0 bases, and 9 bases lay between the germline ends. There are 16 residues in the CDR3.

The chain joins TRBV5-1 to TRBJ1-1; D uncertain. Germline assignment: CDR1 SGHRS and CDR2 YFSETQ. Trimming removed 1 base from V and 1 base from J, with 11 bases in between. This CDR3 is built from 15 residues. The CDR3: CASSLSVTGNTEAFF. The CDR3 nucleotides read TGCGCCAGCAGCTTGTCGGTGACGGGGAACACTGAAGCTTTCTTT.

The gene calls are TRBV6-4 and TRBJ2-3; no definite D call. The CDR3 extends over 14 amino acids. Trimming took 3 bases from V and 0 from J, leaving 7 bases between them. CDR1 is MRHNA, CDR2 SNTAGT, per germline. The CDR3 bases are TGTGCCAGCAGTGAACGCAGTAGCACAGATACGCAGTATTTT. The encoded protein is CASSERSSTDTQYF.

The V call is TRBV5-1, the J call TRBJ1-2; 7 bases map to TRBD1. V gave up 0 bases and J gave up 4 bases; unmatched junction bases: 6. Per germline, CDR1 SGHRS and CDR2 YFSETQ. The CDR3 consists of 15 residues. As DNA, the CDR3 is TGCGCCAGCAGCTTGGGGTCGGGACAGATCTATGGCTACACCTTC. This sequence encodes CASSLGSGQIYGYTF.

The V call is TRBV5-4, the J call TRBJ2-5; 10 nucleotides agree with TRBD2. This CDR3 comprises 14 residues. CDR1 SGHNT and CDR2 YYREEE come from the germline V gene (reference sequence). The junction had 5 bases not matched to a gene; V was cut back by 4 bases and J by 5 bases. CDR3 nucleotides: TGTGCCAGCAGCCTTCCACTAGCGGGGGAGACCCAGTACTTC. This sequence encodes CASSLPLAGETQYF.

This clone was seen just once. This chain links TRBV19 with TRBJ2-1, with 8 positions matching TRBD2. This CDR3 spans 16 amino acids. Germline trimming cut 8 bases from V and 4 bases from J; bases unmatched to any gene: 13. Germline CDR1 is LNHDA and CDR2 is SQIVND (reference sequence). CDR3 residues: CASGRKAGGVYNEQFF. In nucleotides, the CDR3 is TGTGCCAGTGGGAGAAAGGCCGGGGGGGTTTACAATGAGCAGTTCTTC. The full variable domain, in which reference TRBV19 and TRBJ2-1 provide the parts outside the CDR3, is DGGITQSPKYLFRKEGQNVTLSCEQNLNHDAMYWYRQDPGQGLRLIYYSQIVNDFQKGDIAEGYSVSREKKESFPLTVTSAQKNPTAFYLCASGRKAGGVYNEQFFGPGTRLTVL.

V gene TRBV2 combines with J gene TRBJ1-2; D is unresolved. The germline gives CDR1 SNHLY, CDR2 FYNNEI. V was trimmed by 7 bases and J by 1 base, leaving 10 bases between them. The CDR3 is 13 amino acids. CDR3 region: CASNANGNYGYTF. The CDR3, as DNA: TGTGCCAGCAACGCGAACGGTAACTATGGCTACACCTTC.

The J gene is TRBJ2-7, the V gene TRBV15; D unclear. Trimming stripped 0 bases from V and 0 bases from J, with 9 bases between. Germline CDR1 and CDR2: LNHNV and YYDKDF (reference sequence). The CDR3 contains 15 residues. The CDR3 is CATSRDRSPSYEQYF. DNA of the CDR3: TGTGCCACCAGCAGAGACAGGTCTCCCTCCTACGAGCAGTACTTC.

This chain joins TRBV28 and TRBJ1-5; 8 nucleotides agree with TRBD1. The V and J ends lost 6 bases and 6 bases, in that order; junction bases with no gene match: 10. Germline loops: CDR1 MDHEN, CDR2 SYDVKM. The CDR3 covers 15 residues. The DNA of the CDR3 is TGTGCCAGCAGCCCCGGACAGGGAAGACGTCAGCCCCAGCATTTT. Its translation is CASSPGQGRRQPQHF.

V gene TRBV6-1 combines with J gene TRBJ2-7, with D perhaps TRBD1 (6 bases). Germline CDR1 reads MNHNS; CDR2 reads SASEGT. V shed 6 bases and J shed 3 bases, with 12 bases lying between them. The CDR3 is 13 residues long. The CDR3 sequence is CASRGQGYYEQYF. In DNA, the CDR3 is TGTGCCAGCAGGGGGCAGGGGTACTACGAGCAGTACTTC.

This clone was found once. This chain joins TRBV2 and TRBJ1-2; TRBD1 aligns across 8 bases. CDR3 length: 12 amino acids. CDR1 and CDR2 (germline): SNHLY, FYNNEI. The CDR3 bases are TGTGCAAGACAGGGGATAAACTATGGCTACACCTTC. Translating it yields CARQGINYGYTF.

This clone was detected a few times. The genes are TRBV6-1 and TRBJ1-6; 7 bases line up with TRBD1. This CDR3 has 15 amino acids. Germline V gene lookup returns CDR1 MNHNS and CDR2 SASEGT. Germline trimming cut 6 bases from V and 3 bases from J; bases unmatched to any gene: 5. The CDR3: CASRYYRGYNSPLHF. CDR3 nucleotide sequence: TGTGCCAGCAGATATTACAGGGGCTATAATTCACCCCTCCACTTT.

This chain joins TRBV5-1 and TRBJ2-5; 9 bases align to TRBD2. Losses at the gene ends were 2 bases for V and 2 bases for J; bases not matched to a gene: 10. This CDR3 region has 17 residues. CDR1 and CDR2 from the germline V gene are SGHRS and YFSETQ. The CDR3 spells CASSLPKTSGGQETQYF. In DNA form, the CDR3 reads TGCGCCAGCAGCTTACCTAAGACTAGCGGCGGACAAGAGACCCAGTACTTC.